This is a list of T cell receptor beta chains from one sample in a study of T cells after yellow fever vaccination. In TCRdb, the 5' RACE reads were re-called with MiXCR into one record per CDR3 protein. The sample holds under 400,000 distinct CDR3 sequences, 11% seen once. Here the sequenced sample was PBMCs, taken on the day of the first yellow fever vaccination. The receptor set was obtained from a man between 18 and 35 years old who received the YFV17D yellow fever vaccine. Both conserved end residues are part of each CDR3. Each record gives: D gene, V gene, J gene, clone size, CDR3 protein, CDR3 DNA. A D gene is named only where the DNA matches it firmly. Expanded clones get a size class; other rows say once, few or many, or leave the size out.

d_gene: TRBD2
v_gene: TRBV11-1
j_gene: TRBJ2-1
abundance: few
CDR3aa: CASSHSQRGGYEQFF
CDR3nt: TGTGCCAGCAGCCACTCCCAACGGGGGGGCTATGAGCAGTTCTTC

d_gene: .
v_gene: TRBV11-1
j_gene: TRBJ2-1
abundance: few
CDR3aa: CASSSNPGRRDASYNEQFF
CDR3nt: TGTGCCAGCAGCTCTAACCCGGGACGTAGGGATGCCTCCTACAATGAGCAGTTCTTC

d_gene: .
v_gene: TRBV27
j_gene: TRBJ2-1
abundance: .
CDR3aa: CASSQGLASSYNEQFF
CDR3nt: TGTGCCAGCAGTCAAGGGCTAGCCAGCTCCTACAATGAGCAGTTCTTC

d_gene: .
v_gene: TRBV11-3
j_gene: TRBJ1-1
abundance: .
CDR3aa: CASSFGGRAEAFF
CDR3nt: TGTGCCAGCAGCTTCGGGGGGCGCGCTGAAGCTTTCTTT

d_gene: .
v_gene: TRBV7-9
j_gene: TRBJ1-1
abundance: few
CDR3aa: CASSSPGRGTEAFF
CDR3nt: TGTGCCAGCAGCTCCCCGGGGAGGGGGACTGAAGCTTTCTTT

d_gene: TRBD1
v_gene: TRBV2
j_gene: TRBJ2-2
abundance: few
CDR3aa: CASGQENSGELFF
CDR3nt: TGTGCCAGCGGACAGGAGAATTCCGGGGAGCTGTTTTTT

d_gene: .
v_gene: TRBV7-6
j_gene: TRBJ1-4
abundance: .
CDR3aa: CASSLGFGDEKLFF
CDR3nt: TGTGCCAGCAGCCTTGGGTTCGGGGATGAAAAACTGTTTTTT

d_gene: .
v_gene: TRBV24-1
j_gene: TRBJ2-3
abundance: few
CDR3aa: CATSGRGADTQYF
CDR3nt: TGTGCCACCAGTGGCAGGGGTGCAGATACGCAGTATTTT

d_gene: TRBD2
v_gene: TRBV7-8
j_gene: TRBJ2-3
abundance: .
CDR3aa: CASRPTSGGADTQYF
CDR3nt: TGTGCCAGCAGGCCAACTAGCGGGGGGGCAGATACGCAGTATTTT

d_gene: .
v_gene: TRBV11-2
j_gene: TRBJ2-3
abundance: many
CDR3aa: CASSKLSGTPPFSTDTQYF
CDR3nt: TGTGCCAGCAGCAAGCTAAGTGGGACACCCCCATTTAGCACAGATACGCAGTATTTT

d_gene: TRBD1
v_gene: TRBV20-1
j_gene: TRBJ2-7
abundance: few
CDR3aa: CSARDAQQGVESEQYF
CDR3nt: TGCAGTGCTAGAGATGCCCAACAGGGGGTAGAAAGCGAGCAGTACTTC

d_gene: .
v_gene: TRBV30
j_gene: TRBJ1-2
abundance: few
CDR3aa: CAWGVSNYGYTF
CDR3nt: TGTGCCTGGGGAGTTTCCAACTATGGCTACACCTTC

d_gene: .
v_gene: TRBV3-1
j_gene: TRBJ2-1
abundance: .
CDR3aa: CASSPRTLLNEQFF
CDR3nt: TGTGCCAGCAGCCCCCGGACCCTTCTCAATGAGCAGTTCTTC

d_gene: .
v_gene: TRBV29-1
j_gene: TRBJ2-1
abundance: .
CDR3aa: CSVDWIAGTTHNEQFF
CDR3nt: TGCAGCGTTGATTGGATTGCAGGGACCACTCACAATGAGCAGTTCTTC

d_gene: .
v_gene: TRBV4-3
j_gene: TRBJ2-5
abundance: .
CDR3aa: CASSQDPPGSEETQYF
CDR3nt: TGCGCCAGCAGCCAAGATCCCCCAGGGTCCGAGGAGACCCAGTACTTC

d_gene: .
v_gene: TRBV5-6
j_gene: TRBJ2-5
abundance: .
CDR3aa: CAMSPGRRWQETQYF
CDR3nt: TGTGCCATGAGCCCCGGGCGGCGGTGGCAAGAGACCCAGTACTTC

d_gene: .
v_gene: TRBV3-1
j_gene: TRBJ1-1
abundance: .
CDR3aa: CASSRDFEAFF
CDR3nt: TGTGCCAGCAGCCGGGACTTTGAAGCTTTCTTT

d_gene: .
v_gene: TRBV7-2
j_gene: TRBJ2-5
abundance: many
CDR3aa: CASSFDYPTTQYF
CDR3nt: TGTGCCAGCAGCTTTGACTACCCGACGACCCAGTACTTC

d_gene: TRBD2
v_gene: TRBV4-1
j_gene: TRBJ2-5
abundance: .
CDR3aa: CASSQEASGGARGQYF
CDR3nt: TGCGCCAGCAGCCAAGAAGCTAGCGGGGGCGCTCGGGGCCAGTACTTC

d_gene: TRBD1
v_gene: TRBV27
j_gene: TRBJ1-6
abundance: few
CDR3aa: CASSSPTGYNSPLHF
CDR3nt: TGTGCCAGCAGTTCTCCGACAGGGTATAATTCACCCCTCCACTTT

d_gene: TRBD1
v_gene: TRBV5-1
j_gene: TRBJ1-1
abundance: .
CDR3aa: CASSIRTGGGNTEAFF
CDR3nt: TGCGCCAGCAGCATACGGACAGGGGGCGGGAACACTGAAGCTTTCTTT

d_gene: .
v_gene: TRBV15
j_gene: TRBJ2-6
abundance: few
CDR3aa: CATSSLRVSGANVLTF
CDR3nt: TGTGCCACCAGCAGCCTACGGGTCTCTGGGGCCAACGTCCTGACTTTC

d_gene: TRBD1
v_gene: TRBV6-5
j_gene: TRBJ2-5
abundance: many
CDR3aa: CASSYSAGGAETQYF
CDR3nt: TGTGCCAGCAGTTACTCGGCAGGGGGAGCGGAGACCCAGTACTTC

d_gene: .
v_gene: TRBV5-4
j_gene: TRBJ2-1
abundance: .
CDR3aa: CASSTGGASSYNEQFF
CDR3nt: TGTGCCAGCAGCACCGGAGGGGCCTCCTCCTACAATGAGCAGTTCTTC

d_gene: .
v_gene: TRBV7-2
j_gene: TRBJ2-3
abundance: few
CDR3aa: CASSPTSRDTQYF
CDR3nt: TGTGCCAGCAGCCCGACCTCGCGAGATACGCAGTATTTT

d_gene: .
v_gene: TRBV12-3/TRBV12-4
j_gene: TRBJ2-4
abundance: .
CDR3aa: CASSEEVNIQYF
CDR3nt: TGTGCCAGCAGTGAGGAGGTAAACATTCAGTACTTC

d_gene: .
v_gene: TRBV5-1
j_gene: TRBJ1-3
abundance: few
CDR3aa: CASSIDSNSGNTIYF
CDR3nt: TGCGCCAGCAGCATAGACAGCAACTCTGGAAACACCATATATTTT

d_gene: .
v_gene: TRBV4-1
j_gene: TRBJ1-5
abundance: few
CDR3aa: CASSQGVGPQHF
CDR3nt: TGCGCCAGCAGCCAAGGCGTAGGGCCCCAGCATTTT

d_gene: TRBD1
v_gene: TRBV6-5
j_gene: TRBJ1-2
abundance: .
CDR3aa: CASSWDRGLPYGYTF
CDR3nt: TGTGCCAGCAGTTGGGACAGGGGATTACCCTATGGCTACACCTTC

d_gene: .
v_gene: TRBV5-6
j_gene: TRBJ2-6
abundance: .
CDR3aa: CGSSYTGSSGANVLTF
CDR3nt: TGTGGCAGCAGCTATACAGGGAGCTCTGGGGCCAACGTCCTGACTTTC

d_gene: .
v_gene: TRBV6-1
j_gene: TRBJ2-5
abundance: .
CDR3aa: CASRITSLGTQYF
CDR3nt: TGTGCCAGCAGAATAACTAGCTTAGGGACCCAGTACTTC

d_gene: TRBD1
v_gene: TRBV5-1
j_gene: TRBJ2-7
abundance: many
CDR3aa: CASSPRTGGNEQYF
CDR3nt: TGCGCCAGCAGCCCCCGGACAGGGGGCAACGAGCAGTACTTC

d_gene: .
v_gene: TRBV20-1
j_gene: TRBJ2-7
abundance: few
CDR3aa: CSARWWRGGYEQYF
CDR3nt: TGCAGTGCTAGATGGTGGAGGGGTGGGTACGAGCAGTACTTC

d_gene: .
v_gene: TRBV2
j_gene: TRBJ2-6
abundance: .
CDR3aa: CASSDRSGANVLTF
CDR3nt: TGTGCCAGCAGTGACAGGTCTGGGGCCAACGTCCTGACTTTC

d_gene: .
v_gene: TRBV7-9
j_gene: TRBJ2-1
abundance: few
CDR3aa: CASSLEYGGALVWF
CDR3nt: TGTGCCAGCAGCTTAGAATATGGCGGGGCCCTTGTTTGGTTC

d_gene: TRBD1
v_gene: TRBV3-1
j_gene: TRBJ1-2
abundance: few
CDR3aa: CASSQEMRTGLPGYTF
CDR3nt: TGTGCCAGCAGCCAAGAGATGAGGACAGGGCTTCCTGGCTACACCTTC

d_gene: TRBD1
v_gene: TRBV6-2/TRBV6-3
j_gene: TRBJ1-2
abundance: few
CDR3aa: CASRREGQTNYGYTF
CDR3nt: TGTGCCAGCAGACGCGAGGGACAGACTAACTATGGCTACACCTTC

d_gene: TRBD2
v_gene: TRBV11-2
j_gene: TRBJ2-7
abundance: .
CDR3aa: CASSYRTSGGPLTVYEQYF
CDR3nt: TGTGCCAGCAGCTACAGGACTAGCGGGGGGCCCCTCACAGTCTACGAGCAGTACTTC

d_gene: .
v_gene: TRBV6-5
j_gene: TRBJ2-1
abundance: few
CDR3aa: CASSYSVLAAYNEQFF
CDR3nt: TGTGCCAGCAGTTACTCGGTGCTAGCAGCATACAATGAGCAGTTCTTC

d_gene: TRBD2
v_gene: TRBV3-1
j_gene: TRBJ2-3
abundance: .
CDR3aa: CASSPQLAGTDTQYF
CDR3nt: TGTGCCAGCAGCCCCCAACTAGCGGGCACAGATACGCAGTATTTT

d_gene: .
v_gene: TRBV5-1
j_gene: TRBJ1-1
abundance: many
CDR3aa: CASSANPGDTEAFF
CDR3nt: TGCGCCAGCAGCGCCAACCCGGGGGACACTGAAGCTTTCTTT

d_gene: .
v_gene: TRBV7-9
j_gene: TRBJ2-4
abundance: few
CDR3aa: CASSLNLGKNIQYF
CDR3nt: TGTGCCAGCAGCTTAAACTTAGGCAAAAACATTCAGTACTTC

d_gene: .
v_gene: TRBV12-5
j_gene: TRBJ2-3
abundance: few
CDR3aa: CASAETGYTDTQYF
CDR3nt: TGTGCTAGTGCCGAAACAGGGTACACAGATACGCAGTATTTT

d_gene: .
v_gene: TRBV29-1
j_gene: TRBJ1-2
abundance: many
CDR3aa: CSVEEGGANYGYTF
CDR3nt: TGCAGCGTTGAAGAAGGCGGTGCCAACTATGGCTACACCTTC

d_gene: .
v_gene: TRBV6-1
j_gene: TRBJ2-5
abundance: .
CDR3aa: CASSDDTTLRETQYF
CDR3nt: TGTGCCAGCAGTGACGACACGACCCTCAGAGAGACCCAGTACTTC

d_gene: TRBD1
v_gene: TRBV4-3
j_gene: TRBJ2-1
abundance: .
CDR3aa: CASSPRDRLLNEQFF
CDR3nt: TGCGCCAGCAGCCCCCGGGACAGGTTACTCAATGAGCAGTTCTTC

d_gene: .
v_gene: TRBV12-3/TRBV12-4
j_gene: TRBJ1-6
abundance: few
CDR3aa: CASSKTSNGDSPLHF
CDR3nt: TGTGCCAGCAGTAAGACGTCGAACGGTGATTCACCCCTCCACTTT

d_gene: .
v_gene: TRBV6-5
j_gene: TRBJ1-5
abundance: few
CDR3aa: CASSPGPMYQPQHF
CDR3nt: TGTGCCAGCAGCCCGGGACCTATGTATCAGCCCCAGCATTTT

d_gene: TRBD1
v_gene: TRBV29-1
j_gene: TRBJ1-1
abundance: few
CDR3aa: CSVWGQGDTEAFF
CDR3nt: TGCAGCGTATGGGGACAGGGGGACACTGAAGCTTTCTTT

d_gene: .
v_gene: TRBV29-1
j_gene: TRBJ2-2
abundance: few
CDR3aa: CSAHMITGELFF
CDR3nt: TGCAGCGCCCATATGATCACCGGGGAGCTGTTTTTT

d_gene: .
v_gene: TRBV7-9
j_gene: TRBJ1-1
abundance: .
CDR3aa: CASSPRLVGSTEAFF
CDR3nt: TGTGCCAGCAGCCCACGTTTAGTAGGGAGCACTGAAGCTTTCTTT

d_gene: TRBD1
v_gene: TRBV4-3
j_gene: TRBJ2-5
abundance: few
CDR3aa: CASSQDGGYRGETQYF
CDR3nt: TGCGCCAGCAGCCAAGATGGGGGGTACAGGGGGGAGACCCAGTACTTC

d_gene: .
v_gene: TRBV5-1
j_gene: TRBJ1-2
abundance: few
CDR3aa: CASLPTAGNYGYTF
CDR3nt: TGCGCCAGCCTACCGACAGCCGGAAACTATGGCTACACCTTC

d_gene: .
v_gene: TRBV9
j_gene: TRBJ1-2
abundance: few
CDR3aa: CASSVPRGGYTF
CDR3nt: TGTGCCAGCAGCGTCCCCAGAGGAGGCTACACCTTC

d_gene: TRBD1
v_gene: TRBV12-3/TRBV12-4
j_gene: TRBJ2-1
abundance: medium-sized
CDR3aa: CASRQGIGNEQFF
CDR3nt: TGTGCCAGCAGACAGGGGATCGGGAATGAGCAGTTCTTC